This is a list of T cell receptor beta chains from one sample in a study of blood T cell repertoires in COVID-19. The table came from immunoSEQ multiplex PCR; TCRdb's copy has only in-frame clones and leaves some out. The sample lists 50,000 to 70,000 clones, about 76% occurring once. The sequenced sample consisted of peripheral blood. These receptors originate from a man aged 50 or older with active or convalescent COVID-19. CDR3s include the opening cysteine and the closing phenylalanine or tryptophan. A D gene is named only where the DNA matches it firmly. Expanded clones get a size class; other rows say once, few or many, or leave the size out.

clone size	V gene	CDR3 length	J gene	D gene	CDR3 DNA	CDR3 protein
.	TRBV5-6	15	TRBJ2-1	.	TGTGCCAGCAGCTTGGTGGCGGGGGCGCGGGTTGAGCAGTTCTTC	CASSLVAGARVEQFF
.	TRBV3-1/TRBV3-2	14	TRBJ1-5	.	TGTGCCAGCAGCCAAGGCGGGGGTAATCAGCCCCAGCATTTT	CASSQGGGNQPQHF
.	TRBV5-5	15	TRBJ2-1	TRBD1	TGTGCCAGCAGCGCCGGGACAGGCAATCACAATGAGCAGTTCTTC	CASSAGTGNHNEQFF
once	TRBV12-3/TRBV12-4	13	TRBJ2-7	.	TGTGCCAGCAGGCCAGACAGCCTCGGGGAGCAGTACTTC	CASRPDSLGEQYF
.	TRBV18	12	TRBJ2-2	.	TGTGCCAGCTCACCGATGGAGAGGGAGCTGTTTTTT	CASSPMERELFF
.	TRBV30	16	TRBJ1-2	TRBD1	TGTGCTGTGGGGTCCAGGGGGCCCACTGTCCGCTATGGCTACACCTTC	CAVGSRGPTVRYGYTF
.	TRBV30	14	TRBJ1-1	TRBD1	TGTGCCTGGACCACAGGGGGCTCTGGGACTGAAGCTTTCTTT	CAWTTGGSGTEAFF
few	TRBV7-2	15	TRBJ2-5	TRBD2	TGTGCCAGCAGCCGGTGGGCGGGAGTGGAAGAGACCCAGTACTTC	CASSRWAGVEETQYF
.	TRBV2	12	TRBJ1-2	.	TGTGCCAGCAGTGACCTGGGACCGGGAGAGGCCTTC	CASSDLGPGEAF
.	TRBV29-1	14	TRBJ1-3	TRBD1	TGCAGCGCGTTACAGGGGGAGTCTGGAAACACCATATATTTT	CSALQGESGNTIYF
once	TRBV19	16	TRBJ2-5	TRBD2	TGTGCCAGTAGTAACTCAAACTGGGAGGGACGGGAGACCCAGTACTTC	CASSNSNWEGRETQYF
.	TRBV9	15	TRBJ2-6	.	TGTGCCAGCAGCGTAGATCTCTCTGGGGCCAACGTCCTGACTTTC	CASSVDLSGANVLTF
.	TRBV6-5	13	TRBJ2-3	TRBD2	TGTGCCAGCACCCAGCCGGGGGGGAACACGCAGTATTTT	CASTQPGGNTQYF
.	TRBV5-1	14	TRBJ2-5	.	TGCGCCAGCAGCTTTACAGGCGATCAAGAGACCCAGTACTTC	CASSFTGDQETQYF
.	TRBV12-5	16	TRBJ2-1	.	TGTGCTAGTGGCAGGCCGGGGGAAAGCTCCTACAATGAGCAGTTCTTC	CASGRPGESSYNEQFF
.	TRBV5-4	13	TRBJ2-1	.	TGTGCCAGCAGGGAACGACCGGAGAGCGAGCAGTTCTTC	CASRERPESEQFF
.	TRBV7-9	13	TRBJ1-1	.	TGTGCTTTCGGTGACAGTGGGGGCGCGGGAGCTTTCTTT	CAFGDSGGAGAFF
.	TRBV12-5	14	TRBJ2-5	.	TGTGCTAGTGGTTTGGGACTAGGACAAGAGACCCAGTACTTC	CASGLGLGQETQYF
.	TRBV19	13	TRBJ2-7	.	TGTGCCAGTAGTATAGCAGGCCGTTTGGAGCAGTACTTC	CASSIAGRLEQYF
.	TRBV7-9	15	TRBJ1-1	.	TGTGCCAGCAGCTCTTTTGGGGAGCTAGCCACTGAAGCTTTCTTT	CASSSFGELATEAFF
once	TRBV3-1/TRBV3-2	18	TRBJ2-2	TRBD2	TGTGCCAGCAGCCAACAATGGATCGGGGGGGCTTACACCGGGGAGCTGTTTTTT	CASSQQWIGGAYTGELFF
.	TRBV9	15	TRBJ2-7	.	TGTGCCAGCAGCGTAGAGGCGGGACCCTCCTACGAGCAGTACTTC	CASSVEAGPSYEQYF
once	TRBV6-1	14	TRBJ1-5	.	TGTGCCAGCAGTGAGGGGGGGGGCCGCCAGCCCCAGCATTTT	CASSEGGGRQPQHF
few	TRBV5-1	15	TRBJ2-1	TRBD2	TGCGCCAGCAGCTTGGGGACTAGCGGAGGGCATGAGCAGTTCTTC	CASSLGTSGGHEQFF
.	TRBV6-5	15	TRBJ2-7	.	TGTGCCAGCAGCCGACCCAGACACGCCGGGAACGAGCAGTACTTC	CASSRPRHAGNEQYF
.	TRBV9	15	TRBJ2-1	.	TGTGCCAGCAGCGTATCCGGGAGCCAGTGGAATGAGCAGTTCTTC	CASSVSGSQWNEQFF
.	TRBV3-1/TRBV3-2	15	TRBJ2-2	TRBD2	TGTGCCAGCAGCTCTAGCGGGATAAGCACCGGGGAGCTGTTTTTT	CASSSSGISTGELFF
.	TRBV9	16	TRBJ2-2	.	TGTGCCAGCAGCGTAGGGGGAGGAACCTACACCGGGGAGCTGTTTTTT	CASSVGGGTYTGELFF
few	TRBV13	16	TRBJ2-5	TRBD2	TGTGCCAGCAGCCCACGACTAGCGGGAGCGGAGGAGACCCAGTACTTC	CASSPRLAGAEETQYF
.	TRBV5-1	13	TRBJ1-4	.	TGCGCCAGCAGCTTGTATCCCGGTGAAAAACTGTTTTTT	CASSLYPGEKLFF
few	TRBV11-3	14	TRBJ2-1	TRBD1	TGTGCCAGCAGCCCGGAGACAGGGAACAATGAGCAGTTCTTC	CASSPETGNNEQFF
.	TRBV2	15	TRBJ2-7	TRBD1	TGTGCCAGCAGCAAAAGACAGGGTCAACGGGACGAGCAGTACTTC	CASSKRQGQRDEQYF
.	TRBV19	15	TRBJ2-1	TRBD2	TGTGCCAGTACCCAGACTAGCGGCTCCTACAATGAGCAGTTCTTC	CASTQTSGSYNEQFF
few	TRBV5-1	17	TRBJ2-3	.	TGCGCCAGCAGCTTGGAAGGGAGGAAAGCTAGCACAGATACGCAGTATTTT	CASSLEGRKASTDTQYF
.	TRBV14	15	TRBJ1-6	.	TGTGCCAGCAGCCAAGACCAGGTCTTTCATTCACCCCTCCACTTT	CASSQDQVFHSPLHF
few	TRBV7-8	15	TRBJ2-1	.	TGTGCCAGCAGCTTACTCCAAGACAGAGCCAATGAGCAGTTCTTC	CASSLLQDRANEQFF
once	TRBV7-9	12	TRBJ1-1	.	TGTGCCAGCAGCTCAGTTAACACTGAAGCTTTCTTT	CASSSVNTEAFF
.	TRBV5-1	16	TRBJ2-7	TRBD1	TGCGCCAGCAGCTTGAGTTCAGGGGGTATCGTCTACGAGCAGTACTTC	CASSLSSGGIVYEQYF
.	TRBV10-2	14	TRBJ2-1	TRBD2	TGCGCCAGCAAGGCGGCGGGGGGGCCTTTGGAGCAGTTCTTC	CASKAAGGPLEQFF
.	TRBV5-1	15	TRBJ1-1	.	TGCGCCAGCAGCCCCCTGGGGGGATCCGACACTGAAGCTTTCTTT	CASSPLGGSDTEAFF
.	TRBV18	16	TRBJ1-6	TRBD1	TGTGCCAGCTCGCGGTCGGGACAGGGAAACAATTCACCCCTCCACTTT	CASSRSGQGNNSPLHF
.	TRBV11-2	16	TRBJ2-5	TRBD2	TGTGCCAGCAGCTCAAATTTTGCGGGAGGAGGGGAGACCCAGTACTTC	CASSSNFAGGGETQYF